This TCR beta chain was recovered during a study of shared clonotypes between healthy human individuals. Study-wide points: Owing to a small donor count, the genetic and exposure-history diversity represented was limited.

About this clone itself: The antigen is undetermined.

All the donors were Caucasian adults who lived in Nashville, Tennessee. CD4+ cells were split into CD45RA+ naive and CD45RA-negative memory subsets. This CDR3 has 18 amino acids. CDR1 and CDR2 from the germline V gene are SEHNR and FQNEAQ (reference sequence). Trimming at V came to 4 bases and at J to 5 bases, leaving 11 bases not matched to a gene. The protocol was immunoSEQ multiplex PCR, while the TCRdb copy is restricted to in-frame clones and leaves out a portion. The data show over a million clones, roughly 70% seen once. The TCR sequence derives from a man younger than 35 in good health. The chain uses TRBV7-9 and TRBJ2-5, with 15 bases aligning to TRBD2. Sample: memory CD4+ T cells sorted from blood. Documented subset: CD45RA-negative fraction. CDR3 protein: CASSSGLAGGPGRETQYF. The CDR3 coding sequence is TGTGCCAGCAGCTCCGGACTAGCGGGAGGGCCGGGTCGGGAGACCCAGTACTTC.